The table lists the clone carrying this T cell receptor (beta chain) with a few counts. The record originates from a study of T-cell memory formation after mild COVID-19. Germline loops: CDR1 SEHNR, CDR2 FQNEAQ (reference sequence). CDR3 size: 14 residues. V was pared by 5 bases and J by 1 base, with 9 bases between. Via MiXCR, TCRdb re-called the 5' RACE reads, giving one row per CDR3 protein. The sample lists 300,000 to 400,000 distinct CDR3 sequences; approximately 14% were seen once. The specimen was PBMCs or a T cell subset sorted from them (not recorded which). This clonotype originated in a man younger than 30 who had mild COVID-19 (a few samples of this study predate the infection). Cell type and time point are not known. The V call is TRBV7-9, the J call TRBJ2-4; maybe TRBD1 (5 bases). The CDR3 bases are TGTGCCAGCAGCCCATCAGGGGCCAAAAACATTCAGTACTTC. Protein sequence: CASSPSGAKNIQYF. Based on the CDR3 plus reference TRBV7-9 and TRBJ2-4, the full variable domain is DTGVSQNPRHKITKRGQNVTFRCDPISEHNRLYWYRQTLGQGPEFLTYFQNEAQLEKSRLLSDRFSAERPKGSFSTLEIQRTEQGDSAMYLCASSPSGAKNIQYFGAGTRLSVL.